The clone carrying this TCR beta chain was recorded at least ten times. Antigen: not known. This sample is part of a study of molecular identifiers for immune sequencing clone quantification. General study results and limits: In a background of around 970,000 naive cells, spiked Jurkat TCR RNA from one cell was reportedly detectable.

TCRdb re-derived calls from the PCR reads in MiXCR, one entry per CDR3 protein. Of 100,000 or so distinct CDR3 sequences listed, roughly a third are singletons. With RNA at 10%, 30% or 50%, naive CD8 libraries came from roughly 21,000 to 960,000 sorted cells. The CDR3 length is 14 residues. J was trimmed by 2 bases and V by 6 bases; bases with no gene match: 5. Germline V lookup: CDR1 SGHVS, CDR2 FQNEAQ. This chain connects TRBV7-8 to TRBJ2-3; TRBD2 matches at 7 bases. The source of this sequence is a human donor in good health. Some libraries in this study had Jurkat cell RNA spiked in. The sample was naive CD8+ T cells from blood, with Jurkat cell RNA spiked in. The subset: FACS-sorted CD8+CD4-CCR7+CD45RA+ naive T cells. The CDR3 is CASRSGTNTDTQYF. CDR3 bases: TGTGCCAGCAGGTCGGGGACTAACACAGATACGCAGTATTTT.